A selection of T cell receptor beta chains follows, all from one sample in a study of T cell responses to AZD1222 COVID-19 vaccine. Here immunoSEQ multiplex PCR was the method, and the copy in TCRdb shows in-frame clones only, minus some. The sample includes roughly 180,000 clones, about 90% of them seen just once. Material: peripheral blood, obtained on day 0 of AZD1222 vaccination. The receptors were gathered from an adult in good health. Each CDR3 is given with its conserved first and last residue. D genes are given only for firm matches. Size tells how often a clone was seen (once, few, many) or the class of an expanded clone, and some rows leave it out.

abundance,v_gene,d_gene,j_gene,CDR3aa,CDR3nt
NA,TRBV18,TRBD2,TRBJ2-1,CASSQLGVSGGNEQFF,TGTGCCAGCTCACAACTAGGGGTCTCGGGGGGCAATGAGCAGTTCTTC
NA,TRBV19,NA,TRBJ1-5,CASGRPDLYQPQHF,TGTGCCAGTGGTCGGCCAGACCTTTATCAGCCCCAGCATTTT
NA,TRBV6-6,NA,TRBJ1-2,CASTHGTQTYGYTF,TGTGCCAGCACTCACGGTACACAAACCTATGGCTACACCTTC
NA,TRBV7-9,TRBD1,TRBJ1-2,CASSLQTGGLVGYTF,TGTGCCAGCAGCTTACAGACAGGGGGCTTAGTTGGCTACACCTTC
NA,TRBV4-1,NA,TRBJ1-1,CASSQVSPPGGTEAFF,TGCGCCAGCAGCCAAGTATCTCCCCCGGGCGGGACTGAAGCTTTCTTT
NA,TRBV28,NA,TRBJ1-2,CASRQTANYGYTF,TGTGCCAGCAGGCAGACAGCAAACTATGGCTACACCTTC
NA,TRBV19,NA,TRBJ1-1,CASRGGPEAFF,TGTGCCAGTAGAGGTGGTCCTGAAGCTTTCTTT
few,TRBV10-3,NA,TRBJ2-2,CAISDWEQGTGELFF,TGTGCCATCAGTGATTGGGAGCAGGGCACCGGGGAGCTGTTTTTT
NA,TRBV19,NA,TRBJ2-1,CASTSGGSSYNEQFF,TGTGCCAGTACCTCAGGAGGGAGCTCCTACAATGAGCAGTTCTTC
few,TRBV5-1,NA,TRBJ2-7,CASRTGTVTYEQYF,TGCGCCAGCAGAACCGGGACCGTGACCTACGAGCAGTACTTC
NA,TRBV7-2,NA,TRBJ1-5,CASSLTTRSNQPQHF,TGTGCCAGCAGCCTCACGACACGTAGCAATCAGCCCCAGCATTTT
NA,TRBV27,NA,TRBJ1-5,CASSLSAGVNQPQHF,TGTGCCAGCAGTTTATCAGCAGGAGTAAATCAGCCCCAGCATTTT
NA,TRBV1,NA,TRBJ2-1,CTSSQVTSGRSYNEQFF,TGCACCAGCAGCCAAGTAACTAGCGGACGCTCCTACAATGAGCAGTTCTTC
NA,TRBV7-9,TRBD1,TRBJ1-2,CASSLVDRGDGYTF,TGTGCCAGCAGCTTAGTGGACAGGGGAGATGGCTACACCTTC
once,TRBV12-2,NA,TRBJ1-5,CASRLARSGTGNQPQHF,TGTGCAAGTCGCTTAGCGAGGTCAGGGACGGGCAATCAGCCCCAGCATTTT
NA,TRBV5-1,TRBD1,TRBJ1-1,CASSFQGAISGAEAFF,TGCGCCAGCAGCTTCCAGGGGGCGATCTCCGGGGCTGAAGCTTTCTTT
NA,TRBV6-4,TRBD2,TRBJ2-1,CASSASGSVHNEQFF,TGTGCCAGCAGTGCTAGCGGGAGCGTCCACAATGAGCAGTTCTTC
once,TRBV10-1,NA,TRBJ1-6,CASSNYRDSPLHF,TGCGCCAGCAGCAATTACAGGGATTCACCCCTCCACTTT
NA,TRBV2,NA,TRBJ1-4,CASSSRVGRGKLFF,TGTGCCAGTTCCTCCAGGGTTGGGAGGGGAAAACTGTTTTTT
NA,TRBV6-5,NA,TRBJ1-2,CASSLPGWFGYTF,TGTGCCAGCAGCCTCCCAGGGTGGTTTGGCTACACCTTC
NA,TRBV7-3,TRBD2,TRBJ2-3,CASSSDRTSSDTQYF,TGTGCCAGCAGCTCAGACCGGACTAGCTCAGATACGCAGTATTTT
NA,TRBV19,NA,TRBJ1-1,CASRGPGGWTEAFF,TGTGCCAGTCGCGGCCCGGGGGGGTGGACTGAAGCTTTCTTT